The 14 T cell receptor beta chains below were found in one sample sequenced in a study of ipilimumab plus nivolumab after autologous stem cell transplantation. Measured with immunoSEQ multiplex PCR; TCRdb has only the in-frame clones, and not every one. The profile shows about 10,000 clones, 78% of them singletons. The material was PBMCs, obtained in a trial of ipilimumab plus nivolumab as post-transplant consolidation. These receptors all come from a male donor with diffuse large B-cell lymphoma.

The chain links TRBV7-9 to TRBJ2-1; either TRBD1 or TRBD2 may fit D (6 bases each). The CDR3 sequence is 15 residues long. Germline V CDR1 and CDR2: SEHNR, FQNEAQ (reference sequence). Trimming pared 1 base from V and 7 bases from J, leaving 14 bases between. The DNA for the CDR3 is TGTGCCAGCAGCTTAGTGGGGGGCCTGATGAATGAGCAGTTCTTC. Translated: CASSLVGGLMNEQFF.

The chain couples TRBV5-1 to TRBJ1-4; D gene ambiguous. V lost 1 base and J 8 bases, leaving 12 bases between the germline ends. The germline CDR1 and CDR2 sequences are SGHRS and YFSETQ. The CDR3 totals 14 residues. The CDR3 region has the DNA TGCGCCAGCAGCTTGTTTGGGAACACAGAAAAACTGTTTTTT. Amino acid sequence: CASSLFGNTEKLFF.

This clone was detected only once. The chain combines TRBV5-8 with TRBJ1-6; D remains ambiguous. V was trimmed by 0 bases and J by 8 bases, leaving 3 bases between them. There are 12 residues in the CDR3. Germline CDR1 SGHTS, CDR2 YDEGEE. For the CDR3, the DNA is TGTGCCAGCAGCTTGGAGCATTCACCCCTCCACTTT. It is translated as CASSLEHSPLHF.

The table lists this clone with a few counts. The rearrangement links TRBV6-6 to TRBJ2-7; maybe TRBD2 (5 bases). Trimming shortened V by 8 bases and J by 3 bases, and 20 bases separated the two germline ends. The germline gives CDR1 MNHNY, CDR2 SVGAGI (reference sequence). CDR3 length: 15 residues. The CDR3 region has the DNA TGTGCCAGCGTGAGGGCGTTAGGAGGCCTCTACGAGCAGTACTTC. This gives the protein CASVRALGGLYEQYF.

This clone was picked up one time. J is TRBJ1-1 and V is TRBV7-3; no clear D gene. The CDR3 covers 13 residues. CDR1 SGHTA and CDR2 FQGTGA come from the germline V gene. V lost 4 bases and J 1 base, leaving 7 bases between the germline ends. CDR3 in amino acids: CASSYRQNTEAFF. The CDR3, as DNA: TGTGCCAGCAGCTATCGACAGAACACTGAAGCTTTCTTT.

This clone has only a few counts. The genes are TRBV7-9 and TRBJ1-4, with a tentative D call TRBD1 (5 bases). This CDR3 has 14 amino acids. The V end was cut by 2 bases, the J end by 4 bases, with 8 bases between. The germline V gene encodes CDR1 SEHNR and CDR2 FQNEAQ (reference sequence). CDR3 amino acids: CASSLSTVNEKLFF. The DNA for the CDR3 is TGTGCCAGCAGCTTATCGACAGTTAATGAAAAACTGTTTTTT. Based on the CDR3 plus reference TRBV7-9 and TRBJ1-4, the full variable domain is DTGVSQNPRHKITKRGQNVTFRCDPISEHNRLYWYRQTLGQGPEFLTYFQNEAQLEKSRLLSDRFSAERPKGSFSTLEIQRTEQGDSAMYLCASSLSTVNEKLFFGSGTQLSVL.

Points on this clone: The junction does not match germline at one end; this may be a read error. This rearrangement joins TRBV30 to TRBJ1-2, with a weak D call TRBD1 (5 bases). Germline values: CDR1 GTSNPN, CDR2 SVGIG (reference sequence). The length of the CDR3 is 11 residues. As DNA, the CDR3 is TGTGCCTGGAGTACCCCCCGGGACTCGACATTC. It translates to CAWSTPRDSTF.

This clone is a singleton in its sample. The CDR3: CASSIEKLAGQETSYEQYF. The CDR3 region has the DNA TGTGCCAGCAGCATCGAAAAATTGGCGGGACAGGAAACCTCCTACGAGCAGTACTTC. The chain links TRBV21-1 to TRBJ2-7; the DNA was not compared with TRBD1, the D call given in the table. TRBV21-1 is listed as a pseudogene. The CDR3 consists of 19 residues.

The V and J genes are TRBV18 and TRBJ1-3, with 7 bases lining up with TRBD1. The ends lost 3 bases at V and 4 bases at J; junction bases unmatched: 12. Per the germline V gene, CDR1 is KGHSH and CDR2 is LQKENI. The CDR3 has 17 amino acids. The CDR3 sequence is CASSPSTGTVVGNTIYF. The CDR3, as DNA: TGTGCCAGCTCACCGAGTACCGGGACAGTCGTCGGAAACACCATATATTTT.

The chain is built from TRBV6-6 and TRBJ1-1; the D is unclear. Germline V lookup: CDR1 MNHNY, CDR2 SVGAGI (reference sequence). V gave up 5 bases and J gave up 6 bases, with 13 bases separating them. This CDR3 contains 13 residues. CDR3 DNA sequence: TGTGCCAGCAGTCCGATCACTGGGCCTGAAGCTTTCTTT. Protein sequence: CASSPITGPEAFF.

The chain recombines TRBV10-3 with TRBJ2-1, with TRBD1 identical over 8 bases. The germline gives CDR1 ENHRY, CDR2 SYGVKD. This CDR3 contains 13 residues. V shed 11 bases and J 7 bases; nucleotides not matched to a gene: 10. For the CDR3, the DNA is TGTGCCGTACAGGGGGGAGGTGAAAATGAGCAGTTCTTC. Residues: CAVQGGGENEQFF.

The table lists this clone with a few counts. The chain has TRBV6-5 and TRBJ1-5, with 8 positions matching TRBD1. J was trimmed by 5 bases and V by 6 bases; bases with no gene match: 3. The CDR3 has 13 amino acids. Germline CDR1 and CDR2: MNHEY and SVGAGI. CDR3 amino acids: CASSQGADQPQHF. The CDR3 DNA is TGTGCCAGCAGCCAGGGGGCCGATCAGCCCCAGCATTTT.

This chain joins TRBV5-1 and TRBJ2-3; D not resolved. Trimming shortened V by 1 base and J by 7 bases, and 10 bases separated the two germline ends. The CDR3 covers 13 residues. The germline CDR1 and CDR2 sequences are SGHRS and YFSETQ. CDR3 DNA sequence: TGCGCCAGCAGCTTGTCTCGGCTCAATACGCAGTATTTT. This encodes CASSLSRLNTQYF.

By frequency in the sample, this clone is large. The chain combines TRBV7-8 with TRBJ2-2; maybe TRBD1 (5 bases). CDR3 length equals 16 residues. Germline loops: CDR1 SGHVS, CDR2 FQNEAQ. Between the trimmed V and J ends, which lost 1 base and 2 bases, there was a span of 11 bases. The CDR3 DNA reads as TGTGCCAGCAGCTTAGTTTGGGGCAGCAACACCGGGGAGCTGTTTTTT. Protein: CASSLVWGSNTGELFF.